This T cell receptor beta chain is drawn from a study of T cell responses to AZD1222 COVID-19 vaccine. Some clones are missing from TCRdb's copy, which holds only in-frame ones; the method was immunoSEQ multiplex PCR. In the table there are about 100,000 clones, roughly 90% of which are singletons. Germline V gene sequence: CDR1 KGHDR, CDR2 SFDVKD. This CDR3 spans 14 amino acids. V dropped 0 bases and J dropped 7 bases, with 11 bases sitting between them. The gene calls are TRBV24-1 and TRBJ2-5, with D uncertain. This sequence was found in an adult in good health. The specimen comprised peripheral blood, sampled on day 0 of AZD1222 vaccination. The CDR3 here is CATSDLASPGTQYF. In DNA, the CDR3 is TGTGCCACCAGTGATTTGGCCTCCCCGGGGACCCAGTACTTC.